This is a list of T cell receptor beta chains from one sample in a study of T cell responses to AZD1222 COVID-19 vaccine. The repertoire was sequenced with immunoSEQ multiplex PCR; TCRdb's copy has only in-frame clones and lacks some. The profile shows roughly 90,000 clones, around 90% of them singletons. Sequencing was performed on peripheral blood, taken 28 days after the second AZD1222 dose. The receptor set was obtained from an adult who received the AZD1222 COVID-19 vaccine. CDR3s leave out the opening cysteine and the closing phenylalanine or tryptophan.

TRBV9 | ASSSSGTGGEDTQY
TRBV28 | ASSFAVRLSGNTIY
TRBV30 | AWNSQQGRMAGNQPQH
TRBV15 | ATSVKTGLDTGELF
TRBV19 | ATRDRPTNEKLF
TRBV7-2 | ASSLLVGTGNISPLH
TRBV5-4 | ASSLFYEQY
TRBV7-9 | ADQPQH
TRBV7-9 | ASSLLGKDTQY
TRBV7-9 | ASSNPRQGANYGYT
TRBV15 | ATSRERAALGETQY
TRBV12-3/TRBV12-4 | ASSLSGSGTQY
TRBV6-1 | ASSEYQGTNEKLF
TRBV27 | ASSRGILPSYEQY
TRBV25-1 | ASSAQGVSYEQY
TRBV6-5 | ASRLGNTEAF
TRBV27 | ASARTGASYEQY
TRBV4-2 | ASSQEFPGSNSPLH
TRBV29-1 | SVESPGGEQY